Listed below are T cell receptor beta chains from one sample, sequenced in a study of cytomegalovirus exposure and HLA in healthy donors. Generated by immunoSEQ multiplex PCR, the TCRdb table keeps only in-frame clones and is missing some. The sample carries approximately 140,000 clones, around 87% recorded once. Sequenced sample: PBMCs. The source of these receptors is a man between 18 and 29 years old in good health and CMV-seropositive. Each CDR3 is given with its conserved first and last residue. D genes are given only for firm matches. A clone size is listed for some rows: how often the clone was seen (once, few, many), or a class if it is expanded.

clone_size | d_call | j_call | v_call | cdr3_nt | cdr3_aa
. | . | TRBJ2-7 | TRBV2 | TGTGCCAGCAGTGAGGGCGGAGGGGCGGTGGACGAGCAGTACTTC | CASSEGGGAVDEQYF
. | . | TRBJ1-1 | TRBV7-2 | TGTGCCAGCAGCTCCCCGGGGGGGGTCGAAGCTTTCTTT | CASSSPGGVEAFF
. | TRBD2 | TRBJ2-2 | TRBV2 | TGTGCCAGCATCGGACTAGCGGGGTCCCCCGGGGAGCTGTTTTTT | CASIGLAGSPGELFF
few | TRBD1 | TRBJ2-2 | TRBV5-4 | TGTGCCAGCAGCCCTGGACAGGCCTATTCGAACACCGGGGAGCTGTTTTTT | CASSPGQAYSNTGELFF
. | TRBD1 | TRBJ1-5 | TRBV2 | TGTGCCAGCAGTGAAGGGACAGGGGTCCAGCCCCAGCATTTT | CASSEGTGVQPQHF
. | TRBD1 | TRBJ2-1 | TRBV9 | TGTGCCAGCAGCGTAGGGGTACAGGGGTCGAGGCGGAATGAGCAGTTCTTC | CASSVGVQGSRRNEQFF
. | . | TRBJ1-6 | TRBV7-6 | TGTGCCAGCAGCCCCCTAAGTCGGGGTATAGTCCTCCACTTT | CASSPLSRGIVLHF
. | TRBD1 | TRBJ2-1 | TRBV2 | TGTGCCAGCAGTCTGCGTCGGGGACAGGGGTACAATGAGCAGTTCTTC | CASSLRRGQGYNEQFF
. | . | TRBJ2-3 | TRBV18 | TGTGCCAGCTCACCAAACGGGGACTCAGATACGCAGTATTTT | CASSPNGDSDTQYF
. | TRBD1 | TRBJ2-1 | TRBV9 | TGTGCCAGCAGCGTAGCCCCGGGACAGAGCTCCTACAATGAGCAGTTCTTC | CASSVAPGQSSYNEQFF
. | TRBD2 | TRBJ2-1 | TRBV7-8 | TGTGCCAGCAGCTTCTGGGTGGGAGCGGGAGGAAATGAGCAGTTCTTC | CASSFWVGAGGNEQFF
once | . | TRBJ1-5 | TRBV7-8 | TGTGCCAGCAGCTTAGCTTTAAAAACAGGCCATAGCAATCAGCCCCAGCATTTT | CASSLALKTGHSNQPQHF
. | . | TRBJ2-2 | TRBV7-3 | TGTGCCAGCAGCTTATATAGCGTCGCGAACACCGGGGAGCTGTTTTTT | CASSLYSVANTGELFF
. | . | TRBJ2-1 | TRBV2 | TGTGCCAGCAGTGAAATGGGAGGTGAGCAGTTCTTC | CASSEMGGEQFF
. | TRBD1 | TRBJ1-2 | TRBV27 | TGTGCCAGCAGTTCGACAGGGAAATTTGGCTACACCTTC | CASSSTGKFGYTF
. | . | TRBJ2-1 | TRBV18 | TGTGCCAGCTCACCACCGGGGCAGTATCTCGCGATGTCCTACAATGAGCAGTTCTTC | CASSPPGQYLAMSYNEQFF
. | TRBD1 | TRBJ2-1 | TRBV9 | TGTGCCAGCAGCGTAGGAGGGGGCGACCCCTCCTACAATGAGCAGTTCTTC | CASSVGGGDPSYNEQFF
. | . | TRBJ2-5 | TRBV2 | TGTGCCAGCAGTGGGTTAAGGGGTCAAGAGACCCAGTACTTC | CASSGLRGQETQYF
. | . | TRBJ1-6 | TRBV25-1 | TGTGCCAGCAGTGACCGGACAGAGAATAATTCACCCCTCCACTTT | CASSDRTENNSPLHF
once | TRBD1 | TRBJ2-7 | TRBV29-1 | TGCAGCTTAGACAGGGGAGATGACGAGCAGTACTTC | CSLDRGDDEQYF
. | TRBD2 | TRBJ2-1 | TRBV4-2 | TGTGCCAGCAGCCACGGGACTAGCGACTCCTACAATGAGCAGTTCTTC | CASSHGTSDSYNEQFF
. | TRBD1 | TRBJ2-1 | TRBV6-5 | TGTGCCAGCAGTAATGGTCCGACAGGGCGGCAGTTCTTC | CASSNGPTGRQFF
. | TRBD2 | TRBJ2-7 | TRBV19 | TGTGCCAGTAGTTCTAGGACTAGCGGGACCTACGAGCAGTACTTC | CASSSRTSGTYEQYF
. | TRBD1 | TRBJ2-7 | TRBV5-4 | TGTGCCAGCCTAGACCCGGACAGGGGAATCTACGAGCAGTACTTC | CASLDPDRGIYEQYF
. | TRBD1 | TRBJ1-5 | TRBV5-1 | TGCGCCAGCAGCTTGGAACCAATTACAGGGGTTGCGGATCAGCCCCAGCATTTT | CASSLEPITGVADQPQHF
. | . | TRBJ1-4 | TRBV11-3 | TGTGCCAGCACTCCCCAACAGTTTTTT | CASTPQQFF
. | . | TRBJ2-1 | TRBV15 | TGTGCCACCAGCAGAAGAGTTCACAATGAGCAGTTCTTC | CATSRRVHNEQFF
. | TRBD2 | TRBJ2-3 | TRBV27 | TGTGCCAGCAGTACTAGCGGGGATAGCACAGATACGCAGTATTTT | CASSTSGDSTDTQYF
. | TRBD1 | TRBJ2-5 | TRBV2 | TGTGCCAGCAGTGAAGTAAGGGGGCAAGGAGAGACCCAGTACTTC | CASSEVRGQGETQYF
. | . | TRBJ2-7 | TRBV2 | TGTGCCAGCAAGACAGACGCGACACTCGGCGAGCAGTACTTC | CASKTDATLGEQYF
. | TRBD2 | TRBJ2-1 | TRBV7-9 | TGTGCCAGCAGCTTAGGGAGCCTAGCGGGGGGCCGACACAATGAGCAGTTCTTC | CASSLGSLAGGRHNEQFF
. | . | TRBJ1-2 | TRBV7-9 | TGTGCCAGCAGCTTAGGGTCGGGAGGGAACTATGGCTACACCTTC | CASSLGSGGNYGYTF
. | . | TRBJ2-1 | TRBV4-1 | TGCGCCAGCAGCCCCCTAGGCTTATACAATGAGCAGTTCTTC | CASSPLGLYNEQFF
. | . | TRBJ2-7 | TRBV10-3 | TGTGCCACCTTCGACAGTACCGCCTACGAGCAGTACTTC | CATFDSTAYEQYF
once | . | TRBJ2-3 | TRBV6-5 | TGTGCCAGCAGCTCCAAGGGGGATACGCAGTATTTT | CASSSKGDTQYF
. | . | TRBJ2-5 | TRBV27 | TGTGCCAGCAGTTTATCGAGCCGCGGGGAGACCCAGTACTTC | CASSLSSRGETQYF
. | TRBD1 | TRBJ1-2 | TRBV5-1 | TGCGCCAGCAGCTTGGGGACAGGGGCTGGCGGCTACACCTTC | CASSLGTGAGGYTF
. | . | TRBJ2-1 | TRBV14 | TGTGCCAGCGGACGGAATCAGGGTGAGCAGTTCTTC | CASGRNQGEQFF
. | . | TRBJ1-5 | TRBV19 | TGTGCCAGTACCGTAGGGGGATGGGGCAATCAGCCCCAGCATTTT | CASTVGGWGNQPQHF
. | TRBD1 | TRBJ2-3 | TRBV6-5 | TGTGCCAGCAGACGACAGGGGAGCACAGATACGCAGTATTTT | CASRRQGSTDTQYF
. | . | TRBJ1-3 | TRBV30 | TGTGCCTGGAGGCAGGCTTCTGGAAACACCATATATTTT | CAWRQASGNTIYF
. | . | TRBJ2-1 | TRBV5-4 | TGTGCCAGCCAGGGCCAGGGGTCCAATGAGCAGTTCTTC | CASQGQGSNEQFF
once | . | TRBJ1-5 | TRBV6-6 | TGTGCCAGCAGTCGGAAGGGGGAGTACCAGCCCCAGCATTTT | CASSRKGEYQPQHF
once | . | TRBJ1-1 | TRBV6-5 | TGTGCCAGCAAGCCCTCCGGTAGGAACACTGAAGCTTTCTTT | CASKPSGRNTEAFF